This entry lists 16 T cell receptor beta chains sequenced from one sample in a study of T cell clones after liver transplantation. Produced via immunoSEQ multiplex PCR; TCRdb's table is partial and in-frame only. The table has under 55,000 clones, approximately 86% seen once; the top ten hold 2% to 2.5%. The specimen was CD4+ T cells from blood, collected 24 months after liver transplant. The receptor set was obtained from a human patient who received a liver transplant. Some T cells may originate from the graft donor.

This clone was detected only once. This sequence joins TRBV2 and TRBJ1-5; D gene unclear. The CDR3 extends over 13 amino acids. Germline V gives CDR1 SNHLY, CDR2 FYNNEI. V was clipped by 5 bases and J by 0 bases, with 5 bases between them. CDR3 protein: CASSLDSNQPQHF. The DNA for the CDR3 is TGTGCCAGCAGTCTAGATAGCAATCAGCCCCAGCATTTT.

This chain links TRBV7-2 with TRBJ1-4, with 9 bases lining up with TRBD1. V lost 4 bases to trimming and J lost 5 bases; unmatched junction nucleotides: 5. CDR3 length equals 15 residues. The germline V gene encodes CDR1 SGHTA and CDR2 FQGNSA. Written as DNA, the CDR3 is TGTGCCAGCAGCTCCGGACAGGGGAGAAATGAAAAACTGTTTTTT. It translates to CASSSGQGRNEKLFF.

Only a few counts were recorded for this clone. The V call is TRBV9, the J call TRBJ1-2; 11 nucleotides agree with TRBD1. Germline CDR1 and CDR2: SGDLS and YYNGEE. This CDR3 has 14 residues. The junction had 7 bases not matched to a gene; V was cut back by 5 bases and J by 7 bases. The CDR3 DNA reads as TGTGCCAGCAGTGTGGGACAGGGGGGAATTGGCTACACCTTC. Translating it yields CASSVGQGGIGYTF. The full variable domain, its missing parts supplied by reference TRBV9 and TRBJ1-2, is DSGVTQTPKHLITATGQRVTLRCSPRSGDLSVYWYQQSLDQGLQFLIQYYNGEERAKGNILERFSAQQFPDLHSELNLSSLELGDSALYFCASSVGQGGIGYTFGSGTRLTVV.

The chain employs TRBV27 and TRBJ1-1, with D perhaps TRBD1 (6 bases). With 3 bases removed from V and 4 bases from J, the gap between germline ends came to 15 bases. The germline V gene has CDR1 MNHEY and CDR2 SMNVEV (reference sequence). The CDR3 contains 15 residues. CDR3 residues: CASSLQTGGGTEAFF. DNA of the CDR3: TGTGCCAGCAGTTTGCAGACTGGAGGGGGCACTGAAGCTTTCTTT.

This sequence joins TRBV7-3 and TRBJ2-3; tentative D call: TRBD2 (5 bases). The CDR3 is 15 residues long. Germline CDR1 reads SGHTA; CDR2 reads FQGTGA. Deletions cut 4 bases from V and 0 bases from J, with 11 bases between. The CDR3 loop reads CASSSTTSSTDTQYF. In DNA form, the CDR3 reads TGTGCCAGCAGCTCGACTACGTCAAGCACAGATACGCAGTATTTT.

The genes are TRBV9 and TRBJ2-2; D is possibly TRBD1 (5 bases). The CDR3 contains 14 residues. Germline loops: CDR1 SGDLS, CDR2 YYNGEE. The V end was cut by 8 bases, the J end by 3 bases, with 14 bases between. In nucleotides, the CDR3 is TGTGCCAGTCAACTCAGGGTGGACACCGGGGAGCTGTTTTTT. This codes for CASQLRVDTGELFF.

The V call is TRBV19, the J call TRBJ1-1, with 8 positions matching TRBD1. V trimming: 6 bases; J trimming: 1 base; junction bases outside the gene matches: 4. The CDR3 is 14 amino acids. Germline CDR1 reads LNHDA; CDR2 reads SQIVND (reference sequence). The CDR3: CASSRQGRNTEAFF. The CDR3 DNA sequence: TGTGCCAGTAGCAGACAGGGGCGGAACACTGAAGCTTTCTTT.

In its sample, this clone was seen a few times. CDR3 in DNA: TGTGCCTCCTCAGGGGGCAGGTCTGGGGCCAACGTCCTGACTTTC. Encoded protein: CASSGGRSGANVLTF. The V and J genes are TRBV27 and TRBJ2-6; 8 positions agree with TRBD1. The CDR3 loop spans 15 amino acids. J was trimmed by 1 base and V by 11 bases; bases with no gene match: 7. Per germline, CDR1 MNHEY and CDR2 SMNVEV (reference sequence).

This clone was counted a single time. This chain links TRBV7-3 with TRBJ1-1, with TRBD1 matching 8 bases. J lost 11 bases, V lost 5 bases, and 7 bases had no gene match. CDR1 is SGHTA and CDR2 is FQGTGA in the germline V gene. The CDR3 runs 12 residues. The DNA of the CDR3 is TGTGCCAGCAGCCCGCAGGGGGCGGCGGCTTTCTTT. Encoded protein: CASSPQGAAAFF.

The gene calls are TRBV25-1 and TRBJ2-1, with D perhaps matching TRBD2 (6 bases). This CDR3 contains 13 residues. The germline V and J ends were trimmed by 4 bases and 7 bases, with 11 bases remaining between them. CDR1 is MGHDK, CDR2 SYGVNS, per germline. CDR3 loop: CASSVSGRNEQFF. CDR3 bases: TGTGCCAGCAGTGTCAGCGGGCGGAATGAGCAGTTCTTC.

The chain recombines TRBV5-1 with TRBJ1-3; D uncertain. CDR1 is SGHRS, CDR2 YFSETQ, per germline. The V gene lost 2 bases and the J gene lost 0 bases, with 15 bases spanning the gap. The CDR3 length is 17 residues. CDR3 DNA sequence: TGCGCCAGCAGCTTAACCCATCAGAAACTCTCTGGAAACACCATATATTTT. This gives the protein CASSLTHQKLSGNTIYF.

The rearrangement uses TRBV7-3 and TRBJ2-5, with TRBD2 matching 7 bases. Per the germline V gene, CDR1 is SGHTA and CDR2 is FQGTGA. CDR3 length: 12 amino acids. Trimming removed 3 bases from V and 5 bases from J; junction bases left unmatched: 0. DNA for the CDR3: TGTGCCAGCAGCTTCGGGGGGGAGACCCAGTACTTC. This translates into CASSFGGETQYF.

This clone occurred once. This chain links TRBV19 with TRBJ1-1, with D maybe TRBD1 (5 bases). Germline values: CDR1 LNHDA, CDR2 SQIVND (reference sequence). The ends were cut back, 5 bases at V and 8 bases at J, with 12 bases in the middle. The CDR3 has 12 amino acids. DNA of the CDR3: TGTGCCAGTAGTTTCGGGACCTTCGAAGCTTTCTTT. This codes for CASSFGTFEAFF. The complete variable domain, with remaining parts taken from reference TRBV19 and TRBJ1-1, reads DGGITQSPKYLFRKEGQNVTLSCEQNLNHDAMYWYRQDPGQGLRLIYYSQIVNDFQKGDIAEGYSVSREKKESFPLTVTSAQKNPTAFYLCASSFGTFEAFFGQGTRLTVV.

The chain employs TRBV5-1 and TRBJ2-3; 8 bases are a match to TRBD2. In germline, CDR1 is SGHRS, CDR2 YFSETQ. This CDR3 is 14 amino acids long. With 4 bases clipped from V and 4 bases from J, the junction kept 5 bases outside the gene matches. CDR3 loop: CASSPGGGPDTQYF. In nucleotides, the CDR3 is TGCGCCAGCAGCCCCGGGGGGGGGCCAGATACGCAGTATTTT.

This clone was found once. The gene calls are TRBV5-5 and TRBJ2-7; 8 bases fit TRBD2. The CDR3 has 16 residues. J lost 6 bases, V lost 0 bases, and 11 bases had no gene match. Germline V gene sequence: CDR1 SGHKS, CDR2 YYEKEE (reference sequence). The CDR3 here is CASSLGEIAGGREQYF. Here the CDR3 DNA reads TGTGCCAGCAGCTTGGGGGAGATTGCGGGAGGTCGCGAGCAGTACTTC.

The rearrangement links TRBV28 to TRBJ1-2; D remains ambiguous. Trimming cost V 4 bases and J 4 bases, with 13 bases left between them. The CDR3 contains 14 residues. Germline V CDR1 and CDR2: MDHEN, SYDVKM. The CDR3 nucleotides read TGTGCCAGCAGTTACCCGGACCTTCCCTATGGCTACACCTTC. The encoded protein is CASSYPDLPYGYTF.